This T cell receptor beta chain is drawn from a study of T cells after yellow fever vaccination. About the study: Preparation of the low-cell-number fractions used SMART-Seq v4 Ultra Low Input. General study results and limits: By day 5 rather than day 15, the secondary response had peaked, though it was weaker. Detected again after the booster were most primary-vaccination clones, at 95% to 98% CD4 and approximately 90% CD8.

This clonotype was observed a handful of times. The target antigen is unknown. The V and J ends lost 3 bases and 8 bases, in that order; junction bases with no gene match: 9. Germline CDR1 is LGHNA and CDR2 is YSLEER. CDR3 length: 15 residues. The study made its TCR cDNA through 5'RACE template switching. That step introduced a universal primer site along with UMIs. Each CDR3 protein gets one entry after TCRdb re-called the 5' RACE reads with MiXCR. This sample has 340,000 or so distinct CDR3 sequences, with around 12% found just once. The chain combines TRBV4-3 with TRBJ1-4; 7 bases match TRBD1. The sequenced sample was CD4+ T cells sorted from PBMCs, obtained 15 days after the yellow fever booster vaccination. This sequence originates from a man younger than 35 who received the YFV17D yellow fever vaccine. This CDR3 is CASSQGQDREEKLFF. In DNA form, the CDR3 reads TGCGCCAGCAGCCAGGGTCAAGACAGGGAGGAAAAACTGTTTTTT.